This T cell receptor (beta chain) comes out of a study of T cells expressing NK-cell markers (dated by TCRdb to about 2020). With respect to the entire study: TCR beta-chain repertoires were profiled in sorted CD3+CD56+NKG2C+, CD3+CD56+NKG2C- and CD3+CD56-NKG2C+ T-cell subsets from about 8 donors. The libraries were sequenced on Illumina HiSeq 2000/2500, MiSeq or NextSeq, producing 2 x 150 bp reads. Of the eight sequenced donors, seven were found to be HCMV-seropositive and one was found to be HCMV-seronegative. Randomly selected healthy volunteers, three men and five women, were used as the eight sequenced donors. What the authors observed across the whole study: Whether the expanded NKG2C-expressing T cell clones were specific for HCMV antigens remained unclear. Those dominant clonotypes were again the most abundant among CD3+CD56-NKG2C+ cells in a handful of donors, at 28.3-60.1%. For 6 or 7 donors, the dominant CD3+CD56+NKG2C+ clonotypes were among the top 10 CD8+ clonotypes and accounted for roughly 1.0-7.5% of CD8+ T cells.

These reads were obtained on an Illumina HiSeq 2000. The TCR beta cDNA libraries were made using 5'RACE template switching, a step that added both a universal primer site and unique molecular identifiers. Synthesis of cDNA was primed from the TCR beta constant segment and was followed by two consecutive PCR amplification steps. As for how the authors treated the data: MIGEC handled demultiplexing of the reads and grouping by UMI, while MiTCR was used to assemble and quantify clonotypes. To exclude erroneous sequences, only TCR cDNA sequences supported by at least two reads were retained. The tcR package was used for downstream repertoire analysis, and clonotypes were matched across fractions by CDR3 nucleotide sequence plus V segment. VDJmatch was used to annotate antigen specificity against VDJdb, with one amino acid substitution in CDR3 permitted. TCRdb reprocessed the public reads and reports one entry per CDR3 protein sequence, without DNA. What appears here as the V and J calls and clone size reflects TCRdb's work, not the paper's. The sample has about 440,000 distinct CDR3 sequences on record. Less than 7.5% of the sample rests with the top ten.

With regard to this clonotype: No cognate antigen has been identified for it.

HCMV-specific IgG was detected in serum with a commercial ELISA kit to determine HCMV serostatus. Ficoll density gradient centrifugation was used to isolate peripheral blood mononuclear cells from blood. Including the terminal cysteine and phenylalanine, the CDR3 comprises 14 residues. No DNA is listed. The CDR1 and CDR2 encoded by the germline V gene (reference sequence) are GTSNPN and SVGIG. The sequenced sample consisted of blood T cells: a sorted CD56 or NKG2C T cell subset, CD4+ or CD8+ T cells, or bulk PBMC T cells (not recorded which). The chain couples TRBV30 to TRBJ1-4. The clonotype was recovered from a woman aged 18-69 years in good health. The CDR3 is CAWSSARINEKLFF.